This entry lists 9 T cell receptor beta chains sequenced from one sample in a study of siplizumab effects on memory and regulatory T cells. Method: immunoSEQ multiplex PCR; TCRdb's copy keeps in-frame clones and lacks some. There are about 110,000 clones in the sample; 85% to 95% occur only once, and less than 0.35% lies in the top ten. Sequenced input: CD4+ T cells sorted from blood. The source is a human donor in good health.

The V call is TRBV11-2, the J call TRBJ2-3; 9 bases line up with TRBD2. The CDR3 loop spans 16 amino acids. The V segment lost 5 bases and the J segment 5 bases; nucleotides outside the gene matches: 11. The V gene's germline CDR1 is SGHAT and CDR2 FQNNGV. The CDR3 sequence: CASSAKPGLAVDTQYF. The CDR3 coding sequence is TGTGCCAGCAGCGCAAAGCCGGGACTAGCAGTAGATACGCAGTATTTT.

The CDR3 nucleotides are TGTGCCACCAGTGGACTCACCAATGAGCAGTTCTTC. Amino acid sequence: CATSGLTNEQFF. The rearrangement joins TRBV15 to TRBJ2-1; D perhaps matches TRBD2 (5 bases). V was shortened by 6 bases and J by 6 bases, with 9 bases between the two germline ends. Germline V CDR1 and CDR2: LNHNV, YYDKDF (reference sequence). This CDR3 is built from 12 residues.

V gene TRBV6-5 combines with J gene TRBJ1-5; D call uncertain. Germline CDR1 reads MNHEY; CDR2 reads SVGAGI. This CDR3 comprises 15 residues. Trimming took 6 bases from V and 0 from J, leaving 12 bases between them. CDR3 protein: CASRVRTDSNQPQHF. The CDR3, as DNA: TGTGCCAGCAGGGTACGGACGGATAGCAATCAGCCCCAGCATTTT.

The chain combines TRBV4-1 with TRBJ2-3; D is undetermined. This CDR3 comprises 16 residues. V was pared by 4 bases and J by 2 bases, with 16 bases between. CDR1 and CDR2 from the germline V gene are MGHRA and YSYEKL. The CDR3 region has the DNA TGCGCCAGCAGCCCCGGTCCGGGCCTTACCACAGATACGCAGTATTTT. Translated: CASSPGPGLTTDTQYF.

The sample holds one count of this clone. The chain is built from TRBV6-5 and TRBJ1-2; D might be TRBD1 (5 bases). Germline lookup yields CDR1 MNHEY and CDR2 SVGAGI. This CDR3 contains 15 residues. Trimming took off 10 bases at V and 4 bases at J, with 22 bases between the two ends. The CDR3 region has the DNA TGTGCCACCAAGTTAGACGGGGCGATGGTCTATGGCTACACCTTC. This gives the protein CATKLDGAMVYGYTF.

This clone was counted a single time. The V call is TRBV7-9, the J call TRBJ1-2; tentative D call: TRBD1 (5 bases). The CDR3 contains 13 residues. V lost 5 bases, J lost 4 bases, and 11 bases lay in between. Per germline, CDR1 SEHNR and CDR2 FQNEAQ (reference sequence). CDR3 sequence: CASSRGQGYGYTF. The CDR3 region has the DNA TGTGCCAGCAGCCGAGGACAAGGCTATGGCTACACCTTC.

The chain couples TRBV12-5 to TRBJ2-4; weak D call: TRBD2 (5 bases). CDR3 length: 13 residues. CDR1 is LGHNT and CDR2 is FRNRAP in the germline V gene. Trimming left V 3 bases short and J 6 bases short, with 9 bases between. The CDR3 region is CASGFGIGNIQYF. The CDR3 nucleotides are TGTGCTAGTGGTTTCGGGATTGGAAACATTCAGTACTTC.

This sequence joins TRBV6-1 and TRBJ1-2; 8 bases match TRBD1. CDR1 is MNHNS, CDR2 SASEGT, per germline. The CDR3 runs 14 residues. Losses at the gene ends were 6 bases for V and 8 bases for J; bases not matched to a gene: 11. DNA of the CDR3: TGTGCCAGCAGGCCCGGACAGGGTGTGAGAGGCTACACCTTC. This codes for CASRPGQGVRGYTF.

The chain recombines TRBV5-6 with TRBJ2-7; TRBD1 or TRBD2 may be the D gene (6 bases each). CDR1 and CDR2 (germline): SGHDT, YYEEEE. This CDR3 comprises 15 residues. With 4 bases removed from V and 1 base from J, the gap between germline ends came to 15 bases. CDR3 in DNA: TGTGCCAGCAGCCAGGGACTGGGGACATCCTACGAGCAGTACTTC. Its translation is CASSQGLGTSYEQYF.